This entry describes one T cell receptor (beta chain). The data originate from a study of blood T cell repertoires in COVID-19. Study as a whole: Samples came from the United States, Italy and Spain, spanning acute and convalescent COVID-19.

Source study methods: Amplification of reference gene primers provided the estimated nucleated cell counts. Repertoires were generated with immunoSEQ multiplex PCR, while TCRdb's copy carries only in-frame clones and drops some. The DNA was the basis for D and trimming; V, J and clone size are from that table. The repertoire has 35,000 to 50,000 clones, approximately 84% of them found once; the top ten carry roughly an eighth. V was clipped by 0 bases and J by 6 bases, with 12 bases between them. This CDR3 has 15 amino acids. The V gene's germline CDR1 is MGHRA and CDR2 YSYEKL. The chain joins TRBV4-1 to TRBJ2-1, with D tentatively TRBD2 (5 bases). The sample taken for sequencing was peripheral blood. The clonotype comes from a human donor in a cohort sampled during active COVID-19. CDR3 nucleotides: TGCGCCAGCAGCCAAGATCCCCTAGCTCGCAATGAGCAGTTCTTC. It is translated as CASSQDPLARNEQFF.